Each of the 26 T cell receptor beta chains below was sequenced from the same sample in a study of blood T cell repertoires in COVID-19. The assay was immunoSEQ multiplex PCR, and TCRdb's table has in-frame clones only and misses some. There are 150,000 to 200,000 clones in the sample; around 85% occur only once, and 0.75% to 0.95% lies in the top ten. The sample consisted of peripheral blood. These receptor sequences come from a woman aged 65 to 85 with acute or convalescent COVID-19.

This chain connects TRBV28 to TRBJ1-5; 7 nucleotides align to TRBD1. Losses at the gene ends were 7 bases for V and 6 bases for J; bases not matched to a gene: 6. This CDR3 contains 13 residues. Germline V gene sequence: CDR1 MDHEN, CDR2 SYDVKM. The CDR3 sequence is CASKQGKVQPQHF. CDR3 bases: TGTGCCAGCAAACAGGGGAAAGTTCAGCCCCAGCATTTT.

The gene calls are TRBV6-5 and TRBJ2-7; perhaps TRBD2 as D (6 bases). This CDR3 has 15 residues. Germline V gene data show CDR1 as MNHEY and CDR2 as SVGAGI. The germline V and J ends were trimmed by 2 bases and 1 base, with 12 bases remaining between them. The CDR3 spells CASSYRRGKSYEQYF. DNA of the CDR3: TGTGCCAGCAGTTACCGGAGGGGAAAATCCTACGAGCAGTACTTC.

The chain carries TRBV5-1 and TRBJ2-1, with 12 bases fitting TRBD2. CDR3 length: 18 amino acids. CDR1 and CDR2 (germline): SGHRS, YFSETQ. J lost 0 bases, V lost 4 bases, and 8 bases had no gene match. CDR3 nucleotides: TGCGCCAGCAGCCGTTCACTAGCGGGGGGCCTCTCCTACAATGAGCAGTTCTTC. This sequence encodes CASSRSLAGGLSYNEQFF. The variable domain in full, completed from reference TRBV5-1 and TRBJ2-1, reads KAGVTQTPRYLIKTRGQQVTLSCSPISGHRSVSWYQQTPGQGLQFLFEYFSETQRNKGNFPGRFSGRQFSNSRSEMNVSTLELGDSALYLCASSRSLAGGLSYNEQFFGPGTRLTVL.

This chain connects TRBV7-3 to TRBJ2-1; TRBD1 aligns across 11 bases. The CDR3 is 15 residues long. The junction had 10 bases not matched to a gene; V was cut back by 5 bases and J by 10 bases. From germline, CDR1 is SGHTA and CDR2 FQGTGA. CDR3 sequence: CASSRPGQGGGEQFF. The DNA of the CDR3 is TGTGCCAGCAGCCGTCCGGGACAGGGGGGAGGAGAGCAGTTCTTC.

This chain uses TRBV28 with TRBJ1-4, with a tentative D call TRBD1 (5 bases). The germline V gene has CDR1 MDHEN and CDR2 SYDVKM. The CDR3 covers 14 residues. V shed 2 bases and J shed 7 bases, with 11 bases lying between them. The CDR3 nucleotides are TGTGCCAGCAGTTTAAGGGGACTTCGTGAAAAACTGTTTTTT. Translated: CASSLRGLREKLFF.

The V gene is TRBV9, the J gene TRBJ2-1; TRBD2 aligns across 8 bases. Germline V CDR1 and CDR2: SGDLS, YYNGEE. Trimming took 0 bases from V and 8 from J; bases not matched to a gene: 13. The CDR3 covers 17 residues. The CDR3 coding sequence is TGTGCCAGCAGCGTAGATATCCCGGGACTAGTGGTCTATGAGCAGTTCTTC. Translated: CASSVDIPGLVVYEQFF.

The chain employs TRBV27 and TRBJ2-2, with D possibly TRBD2 on 5 matching bases. V gave up 6 bases and J gave up 6 bases, with 17 bases separating them. The V gene's germline CDR1 is MNHEY and CDR2 SMNVEV (reference sequence). There are 15 residues in the CDR3. CDR3 region: CASSPAGRYSGELFF. CDR3 coding DNA: TGTGCCAGCAGCCCCGCGGGCAGGTATTCCGGGGAGCTGTTTTTT.

This rearrangement joins TRBV9 to TRBJ1-2; 7 bases agree with TRBD1. V was pared by 4 bases and J by 7 bases, with 13 bases of the junction left unmatched. The germline V gene encodes CDR1 SGDLS and CDR2 YYNGEE. The CDR3 spans 15 residues. CDR3 amino acids: CASSQGVPRHSGYTF. CDR3 DNA: TGTGCCAGCAGCCAGGGGGTCCCGAGACATTCTGGCTACACCTTC.

The gene calls are TRBV2 and TRBJ2-5; D gene ambiguous. This CDR3 spans 13 amino acids. Between the trimmed V and J ends, which lost 4 bases and 7 bases, there was a span of 13 bases. CDR1 is SNHLY and CDR2 is FYNNEI in the germline V gene. The CDR3 loop is CASSGLAIGTQYF. In nucleotides, the CDR3 is TGTGCCAGCAGTGGCCTCGCTATCGGGACCCAGTACTTC.

CDR3 loop: CASSLATLMNTEAFF. Written as DNA, the CDR3 is TGTGCCAGCAGCTTGGCCACACTAATGAACACTGAAGCTTTCTTT. The chain combines TRBV5-5 with TRBJ1-1; no definite D call. The V gene's germline CDR1 is SGHKS and CDR2 YYEKEE (reference sequence). Trimming shortened V by 0 bases and J by 0 bases, and 9 bases separated the two germline ends. CDR3 length: 15 residues. Full variable domain (missing parts from reference TRBV5-5 and TRBJ1-1): DAGVTQSPTHLIKTRGQQVTLRCSPISGHKSVSWYQQVLGQGPQFIFQYYEKEERGRGNFPDRFSARQFPNYSSELNVNALLLGDSALYLCASSLATLMNTEAFFGQGTRLTVV.

The genes are TRBV6-5 and TRBJ1-4; D unresolved. This CDR3 comprises 13 residues. Per germline, CDR1 MNHEY and CDR2 SVGAGI. V was pared by 5 bases and J by 4 bases, with 8 bases between. The CDR3 nucleotides read TGTGCCAGCAGTCGGGATCTTAATGAAAAACTGTTTTTT. It codes for CASSRDLNEKLFF.

The gene calls are TRBV19 and TRBJ1-5; D is possibly TRBD1 (5 bases). The V end was cut by 4 bases, the J end by 5 bases, with 9 bases between. Germline CDR1 is LNHDA and CDR2 is SQIVND (reference sequence). This CDR3 region has 13 residues. The CDR3 DNA reads TGTGCCAGTAGTAGCCAGGGTTATCAGCCCCAGCATTTT. Translation: CASSSQGYQPQHF.

This clone came up a few times. The chain combines TRBV18 with TRBJ2-7, with a tentative D call TRBD2 (6 bases). The V end was cut by 8 bases, the J end by 5 bases, with 16 bases between. This CDR3 spans 13 amino acids. Per the germline V gene, CDR1 is KGHSH and CDR2 is LQKENI. CDR3: CASRSGGLNEQYF. DNA of the CDR3: TGTGCCAGCCGGAGTGGGGGGTTGAACGAGCAGTACTTC.

This sequence joins TRBV5-1 and TRBJ2-1, with D perhaps TRBD1 (5 bases). V shed 1 base and J shed 7 bases, with 9 bases lying between them. The CDR3 is made up of 13 amino acids. Germline lookup yields CDR1 SGHRS and CDR2 YFSETQ. The CDR3 reads CASSLTGANEQFF. The CDR3 DNA is TGCGCCAGCAGCTTGACAGGCGCGAATGAGCAGTTCTTC.

This chain connects TRBV7-2 to TRBJ2-1; 7 bases are a match to TRBD2. The CDR3 runs 15 residues. J was trimmed by 5 bases and V by 5 bases; bases with no gene match: 9. Germline loops: CDR1 SGHTA, CDR2 FQGNSA. The DNA for the CDR3 is TGTGCCAGCAGCCCTGTTAGCGGGCGAGACAATGAGCAGTTCTTC. Its protein is CASSPVSGRDNEQFF. Drawing the rest from reference TRBV7-2 and TRBJ2-1, the complete variable domain is GAGVSQSPSNKVTEKGKDVELRCDPISGHTALYWYRQSLGQGLEFLIYFQGNSAPDKSGLPSDRFSAERTGGSVSTLTIQRTQQEDSAVYLCASSPVSGRDNEQFFGPGTRLTVL.

This rearrangement joins TRBV15 to TRBJ1-4, with D maybe TRBD1 (6 bases). The CDR3 totals 17 residues. V was shortened by 0 bases and J by 2 bases, with 13 bases between the two germline ends. Germline loops: CDR1 LNHNV, CDR2 YYDKDF (reference sequence). The chain's CDR3 is CATSRERQGWTNEKLFF. As DNA, the CDR3 is TGTGCCACCAGCAGAGAAAGGCAGGGGTGGACTAATGAAAAACTGTTTTTT. The variable domain in full, completed from reference TRBV15 and TRBJ1-4, reads DAMVIQNPRYQVTQFGKPVTLSCSQTLNHNVMYWYQQKSSQAPKLLFHYYDKDFNNEADTPDNFQSRRPNTSFCFLDIRSPGLGDTAMYLCATSRERQGWTNEKLFFGSGTQLSVL.

The chain couples TRBV6-6 to TRBJ1-1, with D possibly matching TRBD1 (6 bases). The CDR3 totals 13 residues. Trimming pared 6 bases from V and 1 base from J, leaving 9 bases between. Germline loops: CDR1 MNHNY, CDR2 SVGAGI (reference sequence). The CDR3 nucleotides read TGTGCCAGCAGCCTGACAGGGAACACTGAAGCTTTCTTT. This translates into CASSLTGNTEAFF.

The chain uses TRBV27 and TRBJ1-2; 9 bases are a match to TRBD1. With 8 bases clipped from V and 10 bases from J, the junction kept 17 bases outside the gene matches. The CDR3 has 15 amino acids. Germline V gene data show CDR1 as MNHEY and CDR2 as SMNVEV (reference sequence). CDR3 nucleotide sequence: TGTGCCAGCGGGTTTAGTCTCCGGGACAGGGCATCCTACACCTTC. Its protein is CASGFSLRDRASYTF.

The chain is built from TRBV5-1 and TRBJ2-7; TRBD1 matches at 8 bases. Germline V gene lookup returns CDR1 SGHRS and CDR2 YFSETQ. This CDR3 is 16 amino acids long. Losses at the gene ends were 5 bases for V and 2 bases for J; bases not matched to a gene: 12. This chain's CDR3 is CASRAIGTGDAYEQYF. CDR3 DNA: TGCGCCAGCAGGGCAATAGGGACAGGAGACGCCTACGAGCAGTACTTC.

The V call is TRBV29-1, the J call TRBJ2-7; D is uncertain. The CDR3 spans 12 residues. The V end was cut by 5 bases, the J end by 3 bases, with 11 bases between. From germline, CDR1 is SQVTM and CDR2 ANQGSEA. Written as DNA, the CDR3 is TGCAGCGTTAGGCCTGGCGGCTACGAGCAGTACTTC. Its protein product is CSVRPGGYEQYF.

This clone was recorded a few times. As DNA, the CDR3 is TGTGCCAGCAGCCTGGGCCCGGTCCTTGGCTACACCTTC. It encodes CASSLGPVLGYTF. The chain has TRBV14 and TRBJ1-2; D remains unclear. Germline CDR1 SGHDN, CDR2 FVKESK. V lost 4 bases to trimming and J lost 7 bases, with 13 bases between them. The CDR3 is 13 residues long.

The chain is built from TRBV5-1 and TRBJ1-4, with TRBD1 matching over 7 bases. The CDR3 spans 13 residues. Germline assignment: CDR1 SGHRS and CDR2 YFSETQ. V trimming: 2 bases; J trimming: 7 bases; junction bases outside the gene matches: 2. In nucleotides, the CDR3 is TGCGCCAGCAGCTTCAGGGACAGTGAAAAACTGTTTTTT. Amino acids: CASSFRDSEKLFF.

This chain uses TRBV7-2 with TRBJ2-1; TRBD2 aligns across 12 bases. Germline V gene lookup returns CDR1 SGHTA and CDR2 FQGNSA. V shed 5 bases, J shed 7 bases, and the junction held 9 bases outside the gene matches. The CDR3 runs 16 residues. Here the CDR3 reads CASSARPGTSGNEQFF. DNA for the CDR3: TGTGCCAGCAGCGCCCGCCCCGGGACTAGCGGGAATGAGCAGTTCTTC.

The V and J genes are TRBV5-1 and TRBJ2-2, with a tentative D call TRBD1 (5 bases). From germline, CDR1 is SGHRS and CDR2 YFSETQ. This CDR3 is built from 19 residues. Trimming shortened V by 0 bases and J by 1 base, and 19 bases separated the two germline ends. CDR3 coding DNA: TGCGCCAGCAGCTTGGCACCCACAAGGGGCGGCTGGAACACCGGGGAGCTGTTTTTT. It is translated as CASSLAPTRGGWNTGELFF.

This clone has just a few counts. The chain has TRBV11-2 and TRBJ1-2, with D tentatively TRBD1 (5 bases). This CDR3 contains 14 residues. V dropped 5 bases and J dropped 0 bases, with 10 bases sitting between them. Germline V gene lookup returns CDR1 SGHAT and CDR2 FQNNGV. The CDR3, as DNA: TGTGCCAGCAGCATGGACACCTCTAACTATGGCTACACCTTC. Encoded protein: CASSMDTSNYGYTF.

This clone was found once. The chain uses TRBV19 and TRBJ2-2; D is uncertain. The V and J ends lost 5 bases and 5 bases respectively, with 6 bases between them. The germline gives CDR1 LNHDA, CDR2 SQIVND (reference sequence). The CDR3 length is 12 residues. CDR3 amino acids: CASSFLTGELFF. In nucleotides, the CDR3 is TGTGCCAGTAGTTTCTTGACCGGGGAGCTGTTTTTT.